A single sample gave rise to the 19 T cell receptor beta chains below, sequenced in a study of blood T cell repertoires in COVID-19. Only in-frame clones appear in the TCRdb table, and some are missing; sequencing was by immunoSEQ multiplex PCR. There are about 49,000 clones in the sample; 87% occur only once, and about 2% lies in the top ten. The sequencing sample was made of peripheral blood. The origin of the receptors is an elderly woman with COVID-19, enrolled during active disease.

The chain uses TRBV30 and TRBJ1-6, with a weak D call TRBD1 (5 bases). CDR3 length: 13 amino acids. The V and J ends lost 2 bases and 9 bases respectively, with 11 bases between them. Germline CDR1 GTSNPN, CDR2 SVGIG (reference sequence). CDR3 region: CAWSLGVRSPLHF. CDR3 coding DNA: TGTGCCTGGAGTCTAGGGGTGCGTTCACCCCTCCACTTT.

The chain links TRBV6-5 to TRBJ2-1, with D possibly being TRBD1 (6 bases). Germline CDR1 MNHEY, CDR2 SVGAGI. This CDR3 has 13 amino acids. The V and J ends lost 7 bases and 7 bases respectively, with 14 bases between them. In DNA, the CDR3 is TGTGCCAGCACCTTGACAGGAGGTAATGAGCAGTTCTTC. This sequence encodes CASTLTGGNEQFF.

The chain carries TRBV6-5 and TRBJ2-7; D is uncertain. V gave up 2 bases and J gave up 7 bases, with 15 bases separating them. Germline CDR1 and CDR2: MNHEY and SVGAGI. This CDR3 contains 14 residues. The CDR3 loop reads CASSYTYRSREQYF. The CDR3 DNA is TGTGCCAGCAGTTACACTTACCGTTCTCGGGAGCAGTACTTC.

V and J are TRBV11-2 and TRBJ2-7; weak D call: TRBD2 (5 bases). With 1 base removed from V and 1 base from J, the gap between germline ends came to 5 bases. Germline loops: CDR1 SGHAT, CDR2 FQNNGV. CDR3 length: 13 amino acids. CDR3 in amino acids: CASSLVASYEQYF. Here the CDR3 DNA reads TGTGCCAGCAGCTTAGTAGCGTCCTACGAGCAGTACTTC.

The chain uses TRBV28 and TRBJ1-2; 8 bases map to TRBD1. J was trimmed by 1 base and V by 2 bases; bases with no gene match: 9. The CDR3 runs 17 residues. Germline V gene lookup returns CDR1 MDHEN and CDR2 SYDVKM. The CDR3 reads CASSLTGQGAFNYGYTF. CDR3 nucleotide sequence: TGTGCCAGCAGTTTAACGGGGCAGGGGGCCTTTAACTATGGCTACACCTTC.

This sequence joins TRBV6-4 and TRBJ2-3, with D uncertain. Trimming removed 3 bases from V and 2 bases from J, with 6 bases in between. Germline V CDR1 and CDR2: MRHNA, SNTAGT. The CDR3 loop spans 13 amino acids. Here the CDR3 reads CASSEALTDTQYF. The CDR3 region has the DNA TGTGCCAGCAGTGAGGCCCTCACAGATACGCAGTATTTT.

This chain joins TRBV15 and TRBJ1-1; no clear D gene. Germline CDR1 is LNHNV and CDR2 is YYDKDF (reference sequence). The CDR3 sequence is 15 residues long. Trimming pared 0 bases from V and 1 base from J, leaving 9 bases between. CDR3 nucleotide sequence: TGTGCCACCAGCAGAGATAGGAGTCAGAACACTGAAGCTTTCTTT. This translates into CATSRDRSQNTEAFF.

The chain carries TRBV3-1 (or the pseudogene TRBV3-2) and TRBJ1-2; TRBD1 is a possible D gene (5 bases). This CDR3 contains 14 residues. CDR1 and CDR2 (germline): LGHDT, YNNKEL (reference sequence). V was pared by 3 bases and J by 2 bases, with 10 bases between. The CDR3 region has the DNA TGTGCCAGCAGCCACCTGACAGCGAACTATGGCTACACCTTC. Translating it yields CASSHLTANYGYTF.

The V call is TRBV24-1, the J call TRBJ1-2; 7 nucleotides line up with TRBD1. In germline, CDR1 is KGHDR, CDR2 SFDVKD. CDR3 length: 18 amino acids. V trimming: 0 bases; J trimming: 8 bases; junction bases outside the gene matches: 17. The CDR3 sequence is CATSDLCTGAIREVGYTF. The CDR3 nucleotides are TGTGCCACCAGTGATTTGTGCACAGGGGCTATAAGAGAGGTCGGCTACACCTTC.

The chain has TRBV5-1 and TRBJ1-1, with TRBD1 matching over 10 bases. The CDR3 extends over 14 amino acids. The J segment lost 11 bases and the V segment lost 0 bases, leaving 7 bases of the junction unmatched. Germline CDR1 SGHRS, CDR2 YFSETQ. The CDR3 loop is CASSLDGTGVEAFF. CDR3 nucleotides: TGCGCCAGCAGCTTGGACGGGACAGGGGTGGAGGCTTTCTTT.

The chain has TRBV24-1 and TRBJ2-7, with 12 bases identical to TRBD1. Germline V gene data show CDR1 as KGHDR and CDR2 as SFDVKD. Trimming at V came to 4 bases and at J to 4 bases, leaving 4 bases not matched to a gene. The CDR3 has 15 amino acids. This CDR3 is CATSEGQGARYEQYF. CDR3 in DNA: TGTGCCACCAGTGAGGGACAGGGGGCCAGGTACGAGCAGTACTTC.

This chain uses TRBV5-1 with TRBJ2-7; 7 bases line up with TRBD1. Germline CDR1 and CDR2: SGHRS and YFSETQ. The CDR3 has 16 residues. V gave up 2 bases and J gave up 1 base; unmatched junction bases: 9. The CDR3 region is CASSFPRQGGSYEQYF. The CDR3 coding sequence is TGCGCCAGCAGCTTTCCTAGACAGGGCGGATCCTACGAGCAGTACTTC. Using reference TRBV5-1 and TRBJ2-7 for the parts outside the CDR3, the full variable domain is KAGVTQTPRYLIKTRGQQVTLSCSPISGHRSVSWYQQTPGQGLQFLFEYFSETQRNKGNFPGRFSGRQFSNSRSEMNVSTLELGDSALYLCASSFPRQGGSYEQYFGPGTRLTVT.

This clone was picked up a small number of times. The J gene is TRBJ1-4, the V gene TRBV6-5; weak D call: TRBD1 (6 bases). V lost 6 bases and J lost 5, with 16 bases in between. CDR1 and CDR2 (germline): MNHEY, SVGAGI. The length of the CDR3 is 15 residues. CDR3 in DNA: TGTGCCAGCAGCAGGACAGTCGAGGGGAATGAAAAACTGTTTTTT. Amino acids: CASSRTVEGNEKLFF.

The chain combines TRBV5-1 with TRBJ2-2; 11 bases are shared with TRBD2. J lost 6 bases, V lost 0 bases, and 4 bases had no gene match. The germline V gene has CDR1 SGHRS and CDR2 YFSETQ. The CDR3 has 16 residues. This CDR3 is CASSLGLAGGPGELFF. DNA of the CDR3: TGCGCCAGCAGCTTGGGGCTAGCGGGGGGCCCCGGGGAGCTGTTTTTT.

This chain links TRBV6-4 with TRBJ2-2, with D possibly being TRBD1 (6 bases). The germline CDR1 and CDR2 sequences are MRHNA and SNTAGT. The CDR3 has 13 amino acids. V dropped 6 bases and J dropped 5 bases, with 10 bases sitting between them. The CDR3 sequence: CASRPTGTGELFF. CDR3 nucleotides: TGTGCCAGCAGACCTACAGGGACCGGGGAGCTGTTTTTT.

The V call is TRBV18, the J call TRBJ1-2; 8 nucleotides line up with TRBD1. With V trimmed by 3 bases and J by 8 bases, 11 bases remained unmatched. This CDR3 contains 15 residues. Germline CDR1 is KGHSH and CDR2 is LQKENI. The CDR3: CASSPTRGQDGGYTF. The DNA of the CDR3 is TGTGCCAGCTCACCCACCCGGGGACAGGATGGGGGCTACACCTTC.

The V and J genes are TRBV2 and TRBJ2-7; tentative D call: TRBD1 (5 bases). V was pared by 4 bases and J by 3 bases, with 13 bases between. Germline loops: CDR1 SNHLY, CDR2 FYNNEI. This CDR3 spans 14 amino acids. CDR3 in amino acids: CASSVQGVSYEQYF. DNA of the CDR3: TGTGCCAGCAGTGTACAAGGGGTAAGCTACGAGCAGTACTTC.

CDR3 sequence (DNA): TGTGCCAGCACCGATAGGGGGGGAGCTCGGAACACTGAAGCTTTCTTT. Its protein is CASTDRGGARNTEAFF. The J gene is TRBJ1-1, the V gene TRBV2; TRBD1 is a possible D gene (6 bases). There are 16 residues in the CDR3. The germline gives CDR1 SNHLY, CDR2 FYNNEI. V gave up 7 bases and J gave up 1 base, with 19 bases separating them.

The table lists this clone with a count of one. The chain has TRBV19 and TRBJ1-5; D call uncertain. V was pared by 5 bases and J by 2 bases, with 10 bases between. The CDR3 sequence is 14 residues long. The germline gives CDR1 LNHDA, CDR2 SQIVND (reference sequence). CDR3 in amino acids: CASSRRIGNQPQHF. The CDR3 DNA sequence: TGTGCCAGTAGTCGGAGGATTGGCAATCAGCCCCAGCATTTT. The full variable domain, its missing parts supplied by reference TRBV19 and TRBJ1-5, is DGGITQSPKYLFRKEGQNVTLSCEQNLNHDAMYWYRQDPGQGLRLIYYSQIVNDFQKGDIAEGYSVSREKKESFPLTVTSAQKNPTAFYLCASSRRIGNQPQHFGDGTRLSIL.